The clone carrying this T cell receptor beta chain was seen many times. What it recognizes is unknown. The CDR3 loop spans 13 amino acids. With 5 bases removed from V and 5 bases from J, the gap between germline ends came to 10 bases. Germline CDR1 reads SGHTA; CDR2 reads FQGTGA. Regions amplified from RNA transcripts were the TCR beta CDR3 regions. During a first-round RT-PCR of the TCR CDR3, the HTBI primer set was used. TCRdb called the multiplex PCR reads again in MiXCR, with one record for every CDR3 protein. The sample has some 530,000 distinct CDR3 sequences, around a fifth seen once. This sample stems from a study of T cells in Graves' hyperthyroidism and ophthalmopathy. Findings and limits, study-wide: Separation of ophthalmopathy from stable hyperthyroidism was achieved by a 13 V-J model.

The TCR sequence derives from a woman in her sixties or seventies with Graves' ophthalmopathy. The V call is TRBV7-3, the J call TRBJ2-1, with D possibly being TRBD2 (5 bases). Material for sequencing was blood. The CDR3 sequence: CASSISRDNEQFF. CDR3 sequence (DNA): TGTGCCAGCAGCATCTCGAGGGACAATGAGCAGTTCTTC.